Presented here are 21 T cell receptor beta chains from one specimen sequenced in a study of type 1 and type 2 diabetes patients. Genomic DNA was the PCR template. The TCR beta CDR3 region was amplified using 30 forward and 13 reverse primers. TCRdb re-analysed the multiplex PCR reads in MiXCR, keeping a single row per CDR3 protein. Of fewer than 350,000 distinct CDR3 sequences detected, approximately 45% appear once; the ten largest clones hold roughly 15%. The sample was peripheral blood mononuclear cells (PBMCs). The receptors were sampled from a man between 18 and 35 years old with type 2 diabetes.

The rearrangement links TRBV12-3 or TRBV12-4 to TRBJ2-1; 10 bases align to TRBD1. This CDR3 is 15 amino acids long. With 7 bases clipped from V and 7 bases from J, the junction kept 10 bases outside the gene matches. The CDR3 is CASTGGQGWANEQFF. In DNA form, the CDR3 reads TGTGCCAGCACCGGGGGACAGGGGTGGGCAAATGAGCAGTTCTTC.

This clonotype came up a few times. The V gene is TRBV4-3, the J gene TRBJ2-7; D remains ambiguous. There are 14 residues in the CDR3. Germline lookup yields CDR1 LGHNA and CDR2 YSLEER. The V gene lost 0 bases and the J gene lost 0 bases, with 6 bases spanning the gap. DNA for the CDR3: TGCGCCAGCAGCCAAGAAGCTCACTCCTACGAGCAGTACTTC. The encoded protein is CASSQEAHSYEQYF.

This chain links TRBV19 with TRBJ1-1; maybe TRBD1 (5 bases). CDR1 and CDR2 from the germline V gene are LNHDA and SQIVND (reference sequence). V gave up 3 bases and J gave up 1 base, with 12 bases separating them. The CDR3 sequence is 15 residues long. The chain's CDR3 is CASSMGQATNTEAFF. The CDR3 nucleotides read TGTGCCAGTAGTATGGGGCAGGCTACGAACACTGAAGCTTTCTTT. The complete variable domain, with remaining parts taken from reference TRBV19 and TRBJ1-1, reads DGGITQSPKYLFRKEGQNVTLSCEQNLNHDAMYWYRQDPGQGLRLIYYSQIVNDFQKGDIAEGYSVSREKKESFPLTVTSAQKNPTAFYLCASSMGQATNTEAFFGQGTRLTVV.

CDR3 protein: CASSLRTGNEQFF. CDR3 bases: TGTGCCAGCAGTTTGAGGACAGGCAATGAGCAGTTCTTC. The V call is TRBV28, the J call TRBJ2-1, with TRBD1 identical over 7 bases. The CDR3 is 13 residues long. The junction had 2 bases not matched to a gene; V was cut back by 3 bases and J by 6 bases. Per the germline V gene, CDR1 is MDHEN and CDR2 is SYDVKM.

The rearrangement uses TRBV20-1 and TRBJ2-7, with 16 bases fitting TRBD2. The J segment lost 7 bases and the V segment lost 3 bases, leaving 6 bases of the junction unmatched. The CDR3 loop spans 15 amino acids. Germline V lookup: CDR1 DFQATT, CDR2 SNEGSKA (reference sequence). CDR3 sequence: CSASSGLAGGEEQYF. The CDR3 nucleotides are TGCAGTGCTAGTTCGGGACTAGCGGGAGGGGAAGAGCAGTACTTC.

As concerns this clonotype: A read error may produce the germline difference seen at one junction end. The genes are TRBV25-1 and TRBJ1-2; the D is unclear. The CDR3 has 13 amino acids. Germline CDR1 is MGHDK and CDR2 is SYGVNS. The CDR3 nucleotides read TGTGCCATCAGTGATGCCCGGAGCGAGGGCTACACCTTC. Its protein product is CAISDARSEGYTF.

About this clonotype: At one of its ends the junction is not consistent with the germline gene, which may arise from a read error. The rearrangement uses TRBV12-3 or TRBV12-4 and TRBJ2-7; 8 nucleotides match TRBD1. This CDR3 has 14 residues. CDR3 bases: TGTGCCGGCAGTCCCGACAGGGGTTCCTACGAGCAGTACTTC. It encodes CAGSPDRGSYEQYF.

In this sample, this clonotype turned up a few times. The chain combines TRBV19 with TRBJ1-2; the D gene is possibly TRBD1 (6 bases). CDR3 size: 15 residues. V was cut by 3 bases and J by 8 bases, with 19 bases left in between. CDR1 and CDR2 (germline): LNHDA, SQIVND (reference sequence). CDR3 residues: CASSMNLAGGGGYTF. CDR3 DNA sequence: TGTGCCAGTAGTATGAACCTGGCGGGGGGCGGCGGCTACACCTTC.

This clonotype occurred many times. J is TRBJ1-1 and V is TRBV2, with TRBD1 matching over 7 bases. The V segment lost 8 bases and the J segment 2 bases; nucleotides outside the gene matches: 8. The CDR3 extends over 14 amino acids. Germline CDR1 reads SNHLY; CDR2 reads FYNNEI. This CDR3 is CASGYRGANTEAFF. The DNA for the CDR3 is TGTGCCAGCGGATACAGGGGTGCTAACACTGAAGCTTTCTTT.

Notes on this clonotype: A much larger clone differs by one base, so this may be a read error. The chain uses TRBV30 and TRBJ2-2, with TRBD2 as a possible D gene (5 bases). Germline V gene data show CDR1 as GTSNPN and CDR2 as SVGIG (reference sequence). The V and J ends lost 8 bases and 10 bases respectively, with 17 bases between them. The CDR3 spans 12 residues. The CDR3 nucleotides are TGTGCCCGGAACACCGGGGAGCTGGAGCTGTTTTTT. It translates to CARNTGELELFF. Full variable domain (missing parts from reference TRBV30 and TRBJ2-2): SQTIHQWPATLVQPVGSPLSLECTVEGTSNPNLYWYRQAAGRGLQLLFYSVGIGQISSEVPQNLSASRPQDRQFILSSKKLLLSDSGFYLCARNTGELELFFGEGSRLTVL.

The gene calls are TRBV9 and TRBJ1-6; D might be TRBD1 (6 bases). The CDR3 contains 15 residues. The germline V and J ends were trimmed by 0 bases and 9 bases, with 13 bases remaining between them. The germline V gene has CDR1 SGDLS and CDR2 YYNGEE. As DNA, the CDR3 is TGTGCCAGCAGCGTAGAGGCAGGGGCCAGTTCACCCCTCCACTTT. Its translation is CASSVEAGASSPLHF.

The chain is built from TRBV6-2 or TRBV6-3 and TRBJ2-5, with D uncertain. Trimming removed 0 bases from V and 1 base from J, with 9 bases in between. Germline V gene lookup returns CDR1 MNHEY and CDR2 SVGEGT. The CDR3 runs to 15 residues. This CDR3 reads CASSYSRTIQETQYF. In DNA, the CDR3 is TGTGCCAGCAGTTACTCAAGGACGATCCAAGAGACCCAGTACTTC.

This CDR3 is CASSLKGNEQFF. CDR3 DNA sequence: TGTGCCAGCAGCTTAAAGGGGAATGAGCAGTTCTTC. J is TRBJ2-1 and V is TRBV7-6; possibly TRBD1 for D (5 bases). Germline loops: CDR1 SGHVS, CDR2 FNYEAQ. V shed 2 bases and J shed 7 bases, with 6 bases lying between them. CDR3 length equals 12 residues. Full variable domain (remainder filled in from reference TRBV7-6 and TRBJ2-1): GAGVSQSPRYKVTKRGQDVALRCDPISGHVSLYWYRQALGQGPEFLTYFNYEAQQDKSGLPNDRFSAERPEGSISTLTIQRTEQRDSAMYRCASSLKGNEQFFGPGTRLTVL.

The rearrangement uses TRBV10-3 and TRBJ1-1; the D gene is possibly TRBD1 (6 bases). V gave up 6 bases and J gave up 0 bases, with 14 bases separating them. The CDR3 extends over 15 amino acids. Germline CDR1 reads ENHRY; CDR2 reads SYGVKD. CDR3 in DNA: TGTGCCATCAGCAAGTTTACAGGGTTGAACACTGAAGCTTTCTTT. It encodes CAISKFTGLNTEAFF.

A few counts support this clonotype. This chain joins TRBV12-3 or TRBV12-4 and TRBJ1-2; 9 positions agree with TRBD1. J lost 7 bases, V lost 6 bases, and 12 bases had no gene match. The length of the CDR3 is 15 residues. CDR3 DNA sequence: TGTGCCAGCAGGGAAACAGGGGGCGCAAGCTCTGGCTACACCTTC. Translating gives CASRETGGASSGYTF.

This sequence joins TRBV4-1 and TRBJ2-1; 12 nucleotides match TRBD2. Per the germline V gene, CDR1 is MGHRA and CDR2 is YSYEKL. V gave up 1 base and J gave up 7 bases; unmatched junction bases: 2. The CDR3 spans 15 residues. This CDR3 reads CASSQVTSGGNEQFF. The CDR3 DNA reads TGCGCCAGCAGCCAAGTCACTAGCGGGGGGAATGAGCAGTTCTTC.

This clonotype occurred a few times. The genes are TRBV2 and TRBJ1-2; the D is unclear. The CDR3 spans 10 residues. V was shortened by 6 bases and J by 6 bases, with 5 bases between the two germline ends. The germline gives CDR1 SNHLY, CDR2 FYNNEI. The CDR3 spells CASRMDGYTF. DNA for the CDR3: TGTGCCAGCAGAATGGATGGCTACACCTTC.

The rearrangement uses TRBV6-1 and TRBJ2-1; D not resolved. V was pared by 5 bases and J by 13 bases, with 27 bases between. Per the germline V gene, CDR1 is MNHNS and CDR2 is SASEGT. This CDR3 has 16 amino acids. Written as DNA, the CDR3 is TGTGCCAGCAGTACCTCCGGTCTCTCCACCCCCCATAGACAGTTCTTC. As protein: CASSTSGLSTPHRQFF.

The chain combines TRBV5-1 with TRBJ2-1, with a possible D match to TRBD1 (6 bases). V shed 5 bases and J shed 0 bases, with 12 bases lying between them. Germline V lookup: CDR1 SGHRS, CDR2 YFSETQ. The CDR3 spans 15 residues. The CDR3 loop is CASRLDSSSYNEQFF. CDR3 DNA sequence: TGCGCCAGCAGACTGGACAGCAGCTCCTACAATGAGCAGTTCTTC.

The gene calls are TRBV10-3 and TRBJ1-5; D gene uncertain. The CDR3 covers 11 residues. Germline CDR1 and CDR2: ENHRY and SYGVKD. Deletions cut 7 bases from V and 11 bases from J, with 12 bases between. In DNA form, the CDR3 reads TGTGCCATCAAAGAGAAAGAGACCCAGCATTTT. It yields the protein CAIKEKETQHF.

V and J are TRBV28 and TRBJ2-7; 11 bases map to TRBD1. The closer fit of TRBJ2-5 to the DNA end suggests the J call may be wrong. The CDR3 length is 15 residues. Germline V gene sequence: CDR1 MDHEN, CDR2 SYDVKM. In nucleotides, the CDR3 is TGTGCCAGCACCCCCCGGACAGGGGGCTTGGAGACCCAGTACTTC. Translation: CASTPRTGGLETQYF.